The sequence of this T cell receptor beta chain was determined in a study of blood T cell repertoires in COVID-19. Across the study: Specimens from acute and convalescent COVID-19 originated in the United States, Italy and Spain.

The CDR3 covers 16 residues. CDR1 is SGDLS, CDR2 YYNGEE, per germline. Trimming left V 2 bases short and J 0 bases short, with 11 bases between. As processed by the authors: By means of reference gene primer amplification, nucleated cell counts were estimated. Measured with immunoSEQ multiplex PCR; TCRdb has only the in-frame clones, and not every one. That table is the source of V, J and clone size, and D and trimming were worked out from the DNA. This table has about 210,000 clones, around 89% appearing once. The TCR comes from a middle-aged woman with acute or convalescent COVID-19. The sequencing input was peripheral blood. The J gene is TRBJ2-2, the V gene TRBV9; D is ambiguous. The CDR3 is CASSVGYHSNTGELFF. The CDR3 nucleotides read TGTGCCAGCAGCGTCGGGTACCATTCGAACACCGGGGAGCTGTTTTTT. Full variable domain (missing parts from reference TRBV9 and TRBJ2-2): DSGVTQTPKHLITATGQRVTLRCSPRSGDLSVYWYQQSLDQGLQFLIQYYNGEERAKGNILERFSAQQFPDLHSELNLSSLELGDSALYFCASSVGYHSNTGELFFGEGSRLTVL.